These 16 T cell receptor beta chains share one sample of origin, sequenced in a study of CD8 T cells in ankylosing spondylitis. Each CDR3 protein gets one entry after TCRdb re-called the 5' RACE reads with MiXCR. The table has some 250,000 distinct CDR3 sequences, about 24% seen once; the top ten hold roughly 0.67%. The material sequenced was blood, either unsorted or a sorted T cell fraction (not recorded which). These receptors were obtained from a male donor with ankylosing spondylitis or in good health (not recorded which).

The V and J genes are TRBV6-1 and TRBJ2-3; D possibly corresponds to TRBD2 (6 bases). The CDR3 is 16 residues long. CDR1 is MNHNS, CDR2 SASEGT, per germline. With 7 bases removed from V and 4 bases from J, the gap between germline ends came to 21 bases. The DNA for the CDR3 is TGTGCCAGCACCGAACGGGGGTGGCTAGCCGCAGATACGCAGTATTTT. Translated, it gives CASTERGWLAADTQYF.

A few counts support this clonotype. The chain uses TRBV12-3 or TRBV12-4 and TRBJ2-4, with 7 bases that match TRBD1. The J segment lost 0 bases and the V segment lost 6 bases, leaving 11 bases of the junction unmatched. This CDR3 has 17 amino acids. The CDR3 DNA sequence: TGTGCCAGCAGCGCCACCCGGGACAGAGTAGCCAAAAACATTCAGTACTTC. Its translation is CASSATRDRVAKNIQYF.

The chain has TRBV6-5 and TRBJ2-7; 8 bases map to TRBD2. Trimming took 5 bases from V and 4 from J; bases not matched to a gene: 10. Germline lookup yields CDR1 MNHEY and CDR2 SVGAGI. The CDR3 spans 15 residues. The CDR3 loop is CASSRTAGGAYEQYF. CDR3 coding DNA: TGTGCCAGCAGTAGAACCGCCGGGGGGGCGTACGAGCAGTACTTC.

J is TRBJ2-5 and V is TRBV15, with D tentatively TRBD2 (6 bases). Trimming cost V 5 bases and J 5 bases, with 15 bases left between them. CDR1 and CDR2 from the germline V gene are LNHNV and YYDKDF (reference sequence). The CDR3 is made up of 14 amino acids. CDR3 loop: CATSLGGDRETQYF. The CDR3 DNA reads as TGTGCCACCAGCCTCGGAGGGGACCGGGAGACCCAGTACTTC.

This clonotype was seen a few times. This chain joins TRBV20-1 and TRBJ2-4; perhaps TRBD1 as D (6 bases). This CDR3 is 17 amino acids long. The V gene lost 0 bases and the J gene lost 3 bases, with 18 bases spanning the gap. The germline CDR1 and CDR2 sequences are DFQATT and SNEGSKA (reference sequence). The CDR3 DNA reads as TGCAGTGCTAGAGACCCCACTATGACAGGATTCAAAAACATTCAGTACTTC. Protein sequence: CSARDPTMTGFKNIQYF.

V and J are TRBV12-3 or TRBV12-4 and TRBJ2-7, with D perhaps being TRBD1 or TRBD2 (6 bases each). The CDR3 consists of 16 residues. Trimming shortened V by 6 bases and J by 2 bases, and 20 bases separated the two germline ends. The CDR3, as DNA: TGTGCCAGCAGAGCCCGAGTGAGGGGGGAGGCCTACGAGCAGTACTTC. Translating gives CASRARVRGEAYEQYF.

This clonotype was seen many times. This rearrangement joins TRBV20-1 to TRBJ2-5; D unresolved. The germline CDR1 and CDR2 sequences are DFQATT and SNEGSKA (reference sequence). The CDR3 runs 10 residues. Trimming stripped 7 bases from V and 3 bases from J, with 6 bases between. Here the CDR3 DNA reads TGCAGTGTCTCGAAAGAGACCCAGTACTTC. This gives the protein CSVSKETQYF.

This clonotype has ten or more counts. The chain is built from TRBV20-1 and TRBJ2-3; D remains ambiguous. The germline V gene encodes CDR1 DFQATT and CDR2 SNEGSKA (reference sequence). The CDR3 extends over 14 amino acids. Trimming shortened V by 3 bases and J by 4 bases, and 14 bases separated the two germline ends. The CDR3 DNA reads as TGCAGTGCTAGCCGCCCCGAGGTACCAGATACGCAGTATTTT. Encoded protein: CSASRPEVPDTQYF.

J is TRBJ2-7 and V is TRBV20-1; D is possibly TRBD1 (5 bases). Trimming removed 6 bases at V and 6 bases at J, with 18 bases between. The length of the CDR3 is 13 residues. Germline loops: CDR1 DFQATT, CDR2 SNEGSKA (reference sequence). The CDR3 DNA reads TGCAGTGCACGACCCCGGATTGGGGCCGAGCAGTACTTC. This sequence encodes CSARPRIGAEQYF.

This clonotype was counted ten times or more. V usage is TRBV29-1 and J usage is TRBJ1-1; D unclear. Trimming shortened V by 7 bases and J by 4 bases, and 10 bases separated the two germline ends. The CDR3 extends over 11 amino acids. Germline V CDR1 and CDR2: SQVTM, ANQGSEA. DNA of the CDR3: TGCAGCGCAGACATGAGCACTGAAGCTTTCTTT. Encoded protein: CSADMSTEAFF.

This clonotype was recorded many times. The genes are TRBV29-1 and TRBJ1-2; the D gene is possibly TRBD1 (5 bases). The V end lost 1 base, the J end lost 1 base, and 10 bases lay between the germline ends. CDR3 size: 14 residues. CDR1 SQVTM and CDR2 ANQGSEA come from the germline V gene. CDR3 sequence reads: CSVEGGADNYGYTF. CDR3 bases: TGCAGCGTTGAAGGTGGGGCGGATAACTATGGCTACACCTTC.

Ten or more counts support this clonotype. The rearrangement uses TRBV20-1 and TRBJ1-4; no firm D call. CDR3 length: 12 amino acids. Germline V lookup: CDR1 DFQATT, CDR2 SNEGSKA (reference sequence). Trimming pared 3 bases from V and 7 bases from J, leaving 9 bases between. The CDR3 bases are TGCAGTGCTAGTCATGGGAGTGAAAAACTGTTTTTT. Translating gives CSASHGSEKLFF.

This clonotype showed up many times. The V call is TRBV10-3, the J call TRBJ2-7, with 11 bases matching TRBD1. Per germline, CDR1 ENHRY and CDR2 SYGVKD. The CDR3 runs 14 residues. Trimming took 6 bases from V and 2 from J; bases not matched to a gene: 3. Here the CDR3 reads CAISGTGGTYEQYF. CDR3 sequence (DNA): TGTGCCATCAGCGGGACAGGGGGAACCTACGAGCAGTACTTC.

This clonotype was seen only a few times. This chain uses TRBV12-3 or TRBV12-4 with TRBJ1-2; D might be TRBD1 (6 bases). The CDR3 totals 13 residues. With 1 base removed from V and 7 bases from J, the gap between germline ends came to 10 bases. In DNA, the CDR3 is TGTGCCAGCAGTTTAGTGAAGGGGGGTGGCTACACCTTC. It yields the protein CASSLVKGGGYTF.

This clonotype was picked up many times. The chain couples TRBV7-9 to TRBJ1-2, with D perhaps matching TRBD1 (6 bases). The germline CDR1 and CDR2 sequences are SEHNR and FQNEAQ (reference sequence). V dropped 5 bases and J dropped 2 bases, with 12 bases sitting between them. The CDR3 loop spans 14 amino acids. The chain's CDR3 is CASSQDSGNYGYTF. In DNA, the CDR3 is TGTGCCAGCAGCCAGGACAGCGGGAACTATGGCTACACCTTC.

The rearrangement links TRBV6-6 to TRBJ2-5, with unresolved D. Deletions cut 2 bases from V and 2 bases from J, with 6 bases between. The CDR3 is made up of 13 amino acids. Germline CDR1 and CDR2: MNHNY and SVGAGI (reference sequence). This CDR3 reads CASSYSIQETQYF. The DNA of the CDR3 is TGTGCCAGCAGTTACAGCATACAAGAGACCCAGTACTTC.